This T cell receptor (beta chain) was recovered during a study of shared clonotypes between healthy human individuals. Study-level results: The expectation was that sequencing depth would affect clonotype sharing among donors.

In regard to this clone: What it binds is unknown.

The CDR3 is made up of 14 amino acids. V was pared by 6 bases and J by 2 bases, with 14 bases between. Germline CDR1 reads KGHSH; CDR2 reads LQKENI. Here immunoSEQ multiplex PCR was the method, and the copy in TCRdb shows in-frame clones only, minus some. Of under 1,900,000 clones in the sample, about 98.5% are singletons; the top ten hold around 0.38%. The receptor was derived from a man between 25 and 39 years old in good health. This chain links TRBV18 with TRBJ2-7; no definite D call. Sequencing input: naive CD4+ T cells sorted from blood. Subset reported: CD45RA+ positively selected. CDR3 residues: CASSKEGLTYEQYF. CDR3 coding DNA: TGTGCCAGCTCGAAAGAAGGTTTAACCTACGAGCAGTACTTC.